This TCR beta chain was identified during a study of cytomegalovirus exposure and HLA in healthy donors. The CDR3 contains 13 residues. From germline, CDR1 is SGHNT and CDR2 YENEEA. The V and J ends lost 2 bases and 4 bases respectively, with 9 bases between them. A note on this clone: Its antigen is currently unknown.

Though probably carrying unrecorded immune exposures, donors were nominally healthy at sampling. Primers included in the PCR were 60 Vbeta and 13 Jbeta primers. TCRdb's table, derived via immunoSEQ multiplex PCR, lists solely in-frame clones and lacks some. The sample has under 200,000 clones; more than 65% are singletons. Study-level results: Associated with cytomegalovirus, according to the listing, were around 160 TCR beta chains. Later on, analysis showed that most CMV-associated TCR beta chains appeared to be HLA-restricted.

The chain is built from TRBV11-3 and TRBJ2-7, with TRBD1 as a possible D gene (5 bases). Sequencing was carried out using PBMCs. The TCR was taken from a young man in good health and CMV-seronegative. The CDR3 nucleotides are TGTGCCAGCAGCTTAAACCAGGGATACGAGCAGTACTTC. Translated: CASSLNQGYEQYF.